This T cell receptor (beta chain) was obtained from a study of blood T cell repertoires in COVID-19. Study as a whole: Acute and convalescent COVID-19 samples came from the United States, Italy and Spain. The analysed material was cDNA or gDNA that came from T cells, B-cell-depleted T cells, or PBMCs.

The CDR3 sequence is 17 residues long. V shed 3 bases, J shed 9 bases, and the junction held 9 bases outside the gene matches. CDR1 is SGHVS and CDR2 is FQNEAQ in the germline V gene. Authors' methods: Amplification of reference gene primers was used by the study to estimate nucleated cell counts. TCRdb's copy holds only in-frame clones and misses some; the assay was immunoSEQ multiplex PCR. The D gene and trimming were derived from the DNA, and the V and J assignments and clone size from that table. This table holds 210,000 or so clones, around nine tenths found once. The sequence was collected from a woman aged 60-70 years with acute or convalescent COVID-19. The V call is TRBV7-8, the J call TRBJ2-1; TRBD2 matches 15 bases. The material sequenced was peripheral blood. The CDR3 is CASSFSGTSGRLGEQFF. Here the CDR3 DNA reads TGTGCCAGCAGCTTTTCGGGGACTAGCGGGAGGCTCGGTGAGCAGTTCTTC. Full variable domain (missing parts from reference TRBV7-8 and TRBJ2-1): GAGVSQSPRYKVAKRGQDVALRCDPISGHVSLFWYQQALGQGPEFLTYFQNEAQLDKSGLPSDRFFAERPEGSVSTLKIQRTQQEDSAVYLCASSFSGTSGRLGEQFFGPGTRLTVL.